The 25 T cell receptor beta chains below were found in one sample sequenced in a study of OX40 agonist ivuxolimab in advanced cancers. Profiled with immunoSEQ multiplex PCR; TCRdb holds only in-frame clones, not every one. The sample records more than 80,000 clones, under 95% being singletons. The input for sequencing was CD4+ or CD8+ T cells sorted from blood, taken in a trial of the OX40 agonist ivuxolimab. The receptors derive from an adult with an advanced solid tumor such as melanoma, head and neck, liver or kidney cancer.

V and J are TRBV4-3 and TRBJ1-4; 11 bases are shared with TRBD1. V was clipped by 5 bases and J by 1 base; unmatched bases: 6. Looked up from germline, CDR1 is LGHNA and CDR2 is YSLEER. The CDR3 runs to 17 residues. The CDR3 region has the DNA TGCGCCAGCAGCTGGGACAGGGGGAGAGAAACTAATGAAAAACTGTTTTTT. This translates into CASSWDRGRETNEKLFF.

The V call is TRBV11-2, the J call TRBJ1-1; no clear D. Trimming took 7 bases from V and 1 from J, leaving 13 bases between them. The CDR3 is 14 amino acids. Germline CDR1 reads SGHAT; CDR2 reads FQNNGV. Here the CDR3 DNA reads TGTGCCAGCACCGTCCCCCAGAGGAACACTGAAGCTTTCTTT. Translating gives CASTVPQRNTEAFF. Filled out from reference TRBV11-2 and TRBJ1-1, the complete variable domain reads EAGVAQSPRYKIIEKRQSVAFWCNPISGHATLYWYQQILGQGPKLLIQFQNNGVVDDSQLPKDRFSAERLKGVDSTLKIQPAKLEDSAVYLCASTVPQRNTEAFFGQGTRLTVV.

This clone was found once. The chain is built from TRBV27 and TRBJ1-2; D uncertain. Trimming removed 8 bases at V and 2 bases at J, with 9 bases between. Germline values: CDR1 MNHEY, CDR2 SMNVEV (reference sequence). This CDR3 is built from 12 residues. The CDR3 is CASSGTNYGYTF. DNA of the CDR3: TGTGCCAGCTCAGGTACCAACTATGGCTACACCTTC.

V gene TRBV10-1 combines with J gene TRBJ2-5, with 7 nucleotides matching TRBD1. CDR1 WNHNN and CDR2 SYGVQD come from the germline V gene (reference sequence). The J segment lost 8 bases and the V segment lost 3 bases, leaving 12 bases of the junction unmatched. The CDR3 runs 15 residues. The CDR3 sequence is CASSDDRDPSDTQYF. The CDR3 region has the DNA TGCGCCAGCAGTGACGACAGGGACCCCAGTGATACCCAGTACTTC.

This chain uses TRBV30 with TRBJ2-5; D is tentatively TRBD1 or TRBD2 (6 bases each). The CDR3 consists of 13 residues. Germline V lookup: CDR1 GTSNPN, CDR2 SVGIG (reference sequence). V was shortened by 0 bases and J by 5 bases, with 10 bases between the two germline ends. CDR3: CAWSVGGRETQYF. CDR3 bases: TGTGCCTGGAGTGTTGGGGGGCGCGAGACCCAGTACTTC. Full variable domain (missing parts from reference TRBV30 and TRBJ2-5): SQTIHQWPATLVQPVGSPLSLECTVEGTSNPNLYWYRQAAGRGLQLLFYSVGIGQISSEVPQNLSASRPQDRQFILSSKKLLLSDSGFYLCAWSVGGRETQYFGPGTRLLVL.

V gene TRBV2 combines with J gene TRBJ2-5, with D unresolved. The germline V gene has CDR1 SNHLY and CDR2 FYNNEI. The CDR3 is 13 residues long. V was cut by 4 bases and J by 2 bases, with 8 bases left in between. The CDR3 sequence: CASSATDQETQYF. CDR3 nucleotide sequence: TGTGCCAGCAGTGCCACTGATCAAGAGACCCAGTACTTC.

This chain uses TRBV27 with TRBJ1-1; D gene unclear. This CDR3 spans 15 amino acids. Germline V gives CDR1 MNHEY, CDR2 SMNVEV (reference sequence). V dropped 0 bases and J dropped 4 bases, with 12 bases sitting between them. This CDR3 reads CASSLSTVGRTEAFF. CDR3 in DNA: TGTGCCAGCAGTTTATCCACAGTGGGCCGCACTGAAGCTTTCTTT.

V and J are TRBV5-6 and TRBJ2-1, with a tentative D call TRBD1 (5 bases). The V and J ends lost 0 bases and 4 bases respectively, with 11 bases between them. The CDR3 extends over 15 amino acids. The germline CDR1 and CDR2 sequences are SGHDT and YYEEEE. In DNA, the CDR3 is TGTGCCAGCAGCTTGGAGCCCACAGGATACAATGAGCAGTTCTTC. This gives the protein CASSLEPTGYNEQFF. The full variable domain, in which reference TRBV5-6 and TRBJ2-1 provide the parts outside the CDR3, is DAGVTQSPTHLIKTRGQQVTLRCSPKSGHDTVSWYQQALGQGPQFIFQYYEEEERQRGNFPDRFSGHQFPNYSSELNVNALLLGDSALYLCASSLEPTGYNEQFFGPGTRLTVL.

The chain recombines TRBV5-8 with TRBJ1-2; D not certain. Germline CDR1 reads SGHTS; CDR2 reads YDEGEE. The CDR3 contains 13 residues. V was clipped by 0 bases and J by 3 bases, with 6 bases between them. The CDR3: CASSLAVDYGYTF. Written as DNA, the CDR3 is TGTGCCAGCAGCTTGGCAGTGGACTATGGCTACACCTTC.

Concerning this clone: In this CDR3 the conserved last residue, phenylalanine or tryptophan, is missing, so a read error is likely. The chain joins TRBV15 to TRBJ1-1, with D unresolved. The CDR3 runs to 13 residues. Germline CDR1 LNHNV, CDR2 YYDKDF (reference sequence). V was trimmed by 0 bases and J by 4 bases, leaving 6 bases between them. CDR3 sequence: CATSRDRLTEAFL. DNA for the CDR3: TGTGCCACCAGCAGAGATAGGCTCACTGAAGCTTTCCTT.

The chain recombines TRBV14 with TRBJ2-7; D is unclear. The CDR3 totals 14 residues. From germline, CDR1 is SGHDN and CDR2 FVKESK. V shed 1 base and J shed 2 bases, with 9 bases lying between them. CDR3 coding DNA: TGTGCCAGCAGCCAAGTAGGGCAGGCCTACGAGCAGTACTTC. It specifies CASSQVGQAYEQYF.

The gene calls are TRBV4-1 and TRBJ1-5, with no clear D. This CDR3 is built from 14 residues. The V and J ends lost 4 bases and 7 bases respectively, with 14 bases between them. Germline-derived CDR1 and CDR2 are MGHRA and YSYEKL. CDR3 in amino acids: CASSLSHLGQPQHF. As DNA, the CDR3 is TGCGCCAGCAGCCTGTCTCACCTGGGGCAGCCCCAGCATTTT.

The CDR3 is CASSFSGNEQFF. The CDR3 DNA reads TGTGCCAGCAGCTTTAGCGGAAATGAGCAGTTCTTC. The chain couples TRBV7-9 to TRBJ2-1; tentatively, D is TRBD2 (6 bases). The CDR3 runs to 12 residues. Germline assignment: CDR1 SEHNR and CDR2 FQNEAQ (reference sequence). Trimming took 3 bases from V and 7 from J, leaving 7 bases between them.

With regard to this clone: At the DNA level, this CDR3 is encoded by other sequences in the same sample as well. The genes are TRBV9 and TRBJ2-3; 7 bases fit TRBD1. The CDR3 covers 15 residues. The germline V gene has CDR1 SGDLS and CDR2 YYNGEE. V trimming: 1 base; J trimming: 0 bases; junction bases outside the gene matches: 2. CDR3 amino acids: CASSVSGGSTDTQYF. In DNA, the CDR3 is TGTGCCAGCAGCGTATCAGGGGGTAGCACAGATACGCAGTATTTT.

The gene calls are TRBV19 and TRBJ1-4; 7 bases are shared with TRBD1. Germline assignment: CDR1 LNHDA and CDR2 SQIVND (reference sequence). With 11 bases clipped from V and 7 bases from J, the junction kept 10 bases outside the gene matches. The CDR3 has 13 residues. The CDR3 loop is CAGRGENSEKLFF. In DNA form, the CDR3 reads TGTGCCGGCAGGGGGGAGAATAGTGAAAAACTGTTTTTT.

On this clone itself: The same CDR3 is also encoded by other DNA sequences in this sample. The rearrangement links TRBV7-6 to TRBJ2-1; TRBD2 agrees at 10 bases. The CDR3 extends over 16 amino acids. V was pared by 0 bases and J by 4 bases, with 3 bases of the junction left unmatched. From germline, CDR1 is SGHVS and CDR2 FNYEAQ. Here the CDR3 DNA reads TGTGCCAGCAGCTTAGCGAGCGGGGGGGCTTACAATGAGCAGTTCTTC. The encoded protein is CASSLASGGAYNEQFF.

The chain carries TRBV27 and TRBJ2-5; D gene ambiguous. Germline V gene lookup returns CDR1 MNHEY and CDR2 SMNVEV (reference sequence). Trimming took off 2 bases at V and 6 bases at J, with 10 bases between the two ends. This CDR3 is 13 amino acids long. The CDR3 protein is CASSLTVGKTQYF. DNA for the CDR3: TGTGCCAGCAGTTTAACCGTGGGAAAGACCCAGTACTTC.

The chain is built from TRBV6-1 and TRBJ1-6; 8 bases line up with TRBD1. Germline V gene data show CDR1 as MNHNS and CDR2 as SASEGT. The length of the CDR3 is 15 residues. V gave up 8 bases and J gave up 3 bases; unmatched junction bases: 6. In DNA form, the CDR3 reads TGTGCCAGCCGACAGGGGAGCCTCTATAATTCACCCCTCCACTTT. Amino acids: CASRQGSLYNSPLHF.

This clone was detected only a few times. The CDR3 protein is CASSSTGTGETEAFF. CDR3 bases: TGCGCCAGCAGCTCCACCGGGACAGGGGAGACTGAAGCTTTCTTT. This sequence joins TRBV4-1 and TRBJ1-1, with 10 bases aligning to TRBD1. Germline CDR1 MGHRA, CDR2 YSYEKL. CDR3 length: 15 amino acids. The V and J ends lost 5 bases and 5 bases, in that order; junction bases with no gene match: 8.

This clone appeared a single time. This sequence joins TRBV6-1 and TRBJ1-2; 7 bases agree with TRBD1. This CDR3 comprises 13 residues. CDR1 and CDR2 (germline): MNHNS, SASEGT. Trimming at V came to 6 bases and at J to 6 bases, leaving 7 bases not matched to a gene. CDR3 bases: TGTGCCAGCAGGCCCACAGGGGAACATGGCTACACCTTC. Translation gives CASRPTGEHGYTF.

The chain recombines TRBV9 with TRBJ2-1; the match to TRBD1 covers 7 bases. With V trimmed by 6 bases and J by 7 bases, 7 bases remained unmatched. The length of the CDR3 is 13 residues. Germline V gives CDR1 SGDLS, CDR2 YYNGEE. CDR3 sequence: CASTEQQGNEQFF. Written as DNA, the CDR3 is TGTGCCAGCACTGAACAACAGGGGAATGAGCAGTTCTTC.

This chain joins TRBV27 and TRBJ2-1, with D unclear. CDR1 is MNHEY, CDR2 SMNVEV, per germline (reference sequence). The CDR3 totals 12 residues. Trimming removed 8 bases from V and 9 bases from J, with 14 bases in between. CDR3 nucleotides: TGTGCCAGCGGGAATCAACCCCCTGAGCAGTTCTTC. This sequence encodes CASGNQPPEQFF.

This chain joins TRBV7-8 and TRBJ1-4; 10 bases line up with TRBD1. This CDR3 has 16 amino acids. Trimming removed 3 bases from V and 7 bases from J; junction bases left unmatched: 8. CDR1 is SGHVS and CDR2 is FQNEAQ in the germline V gene. CDR3 DNA: TGTGCCAGCAGCTTGGACCCGGGACAGGGGATTGAAAAACTGTTTTTT. Its translation: CASSLDPGQGIEKLFF.

A single count supports this clone. V is TRBV19 and J is TRBJ1-2; 7 bases line up with TRBD1. Germline-derived CDR1 and CDR2 are LNHDA and SQIVND (reference sequence). The J segment lost 2 bases and the V segment lost 10 bases, leaving 4 bases of the junction unmatched. This CDR3 comprises 12 residues. CDR3 nucleotide sequence: TGTGCCACCCTGACAGGGAACTATGGCTACACCTTC. Translation gives CATLTGNYGYTF.

V gene TRBV19 combines with J gene TRBJ2-7; D is possibly TRBD1 (5 bases). V dropped 5 bases and J dropped 0 bases, with 14 bases sitting between them. In germline, CDR1 is LNHDA, CDR2 SQIVND (reference sequence). This CDR3 is built from 15 residues. CDR3 region: CASSSWTRSSYEQYF. In DNA form, the CDR3 reads TGTGCCAGTAGTTCCTGGACAAGGAGCTCCTACGAGCAGTACTTC.